Listed below are T cell receptor beta chains from one sample, sequenced in a study of cytomegalovirus exposure and HLA in healthy donors. The table came from immunoSEQ multiplex PCR; TCRdb's copy has only in-frame clones and leaves some out. The repertoire holds about 160,000 clones, with more than 80% as singletons. Sample: PBMCs. The receptors were gathered from a woman in her forties or fifties in good health and CMV-seronegative. The conserved cysteine and the conserved F or W are not part of the CDR3 here. The order of the fields is V gene, D gene, clone size, CDR3 protein. D genes are given only for firm matches. Where a row states a size, it is once, few, many or the class of an expanded clone; other rows omit it.

>TRBV10-3|NA|NA
AISRSRDTSSYEQY
>TRBV7-8|NA|NA
ASSQRGGEQGIRGYT
>TRBV27|TRBD2|once
ASIPGTSGSSYNEQF
>TRBV7-9|NA|NA
SSSLAGTNTNYGYT
>TRBV2|TRBD1|NA
ASGGQGGTEAF
>TRBV2|NA|NA
ASSGTLVGEAF
>TRBV11-3|NA|NA
ASSSSDLTEEQF
>TRBV2|TRBD2|NA
ASVAGGGETQY
>TRBV5-6|NA|NA
ASSAGAGAYEQY
>TRBV29-1|TRBD1|NA
SVRRDRVSDGYT
>TRBV11-2|NA|NA
ASSLGQGPSYEQY
>TRBV28|TRBD1|NA
ASTRRGTGPPYGYT
>TRBV6-4|TRBD1|NA
ASSDSSRGAEAF
>TRBV27|TRBD1|NA
ASSRTGIYEQY
>TRBV27|NA|NA
ASSFDGGTEAF
>TRBV30|NA|NA
AWSAGGETQY
>TRBV7-9|TRBD2|NA
ASSFSGRAAKNIQY
>TRBV5-1|NA|NA
ASSQETGFYGYT
>TRBV27|NA|NA
ASSFWYKRDAEAF
>TRBV7-8|TRBD1|few
ASSLRTGGATDTQY
>TRBV11-3|TRBD2|once
ASSFTGTSGGAENEQY
>TRBV5-4|TRBD1|NA
ASSDARDRYNQETQY
>TRBV4-3|TRBD2|NA
ASSQDGTSEYEQY
>TRBV10-3|NA|NA
AISGRLDAYEQY
>TRBV6-1|NA|NA
ASSEIRNQPQH
>TRBV19|NA|NA
ASSIRGGTYNEQF
>TRBV6-1|TRBD2|NA
ASRPSGRAPDTQY
>TRBV4-1|TRBD2|NA
ASSQDRGSSYNEQF
>TRBV21-1|NA|NA
ASSKGQREGREQY
>TRBV7-2|TRBD1|NA
ASSWGGTGMNTEAF
>TRBV7-2|NA|NA
ASSLGDMKHNEQF
>TRBV7-9|TRBD1|NA
SSSFTGQGRYGYT
>TRBV6-5|TRBD2|NA
ASSTSDSGANVLT
>TRBV7-9|TRBD1|once
ASRLRDRADTQY
>TRBV5-1|NA|few
ASSFRRANYGYT
>TRBV30|TRBD1|NA
ALGQGTTSGNTIY
>TRBV27|NA|NA
ASSSQGLISYEQY
>TRBV2|NA|NA
ASSSGSERNIQY
>TRBV19|TRBD1|NA
AARDRVDGYT
>TRBV4-3|NA|NA
ASSQDGGLGGRTSQAF
>TRBV5-3|NA|NA
ARSFSGPGGYT
>TRBV5-5|TRBD2|once
ASSGGGGNIQY
>TRBV7-8|NA|NA
ASSLRAGNTGELF
>TRBV6-5|NA|once
ASSSDGGGSQH
>TRBV13|NA|NA
ASSFPPGGGAPRTQY
>TRBV5-1|TRBD2|NA
ASSLAGGLNPGTDTQY
>TRBV6-5|NA|few
ASSSGGGPQTDTQY
>TRBV21-1|NA|NA
ASSKVAGQGSPDTQY
>TRBV7-2|NA|NA
ASSLDRYQGDEQF
>TRBV4-1|TRBD1|NA
ASSQPGTGPSYEQY
>TRBV2|TRBD2|NA
ASTQSGKTTDTQY
>TRBV4-3|NA|NA
ASSPRPGLLEQF
>TRBV19|NA|NA
ASKSWNVREPEAF
>TRBV27|NA|NA
ASSLAGLNTEAF
>TRBV10-3|NA|NA
AISPTGFGETNYGYT
>TRBV7-2|TRBD2|few
ASSLPTSGGAHIQY
>TRBV2|TRBD1|NA
ASIAVGQATKPSSGQPQH
>TRBV15|NA|few
ATSRVGGTDTQY
>TRBV7-2|NA|NA
ASSLGFAIIETQY
>TRBV19|TRBD1|once
ASSIALTGGNTEAF